The clone carrying this TCR beta chain appeared a few times. What it recognizes is unknown. Expressed TCRB transcripts were sequenced after all isolated RNA was converted to cDNA. Profiled with immunoSEQ multiplex PCR; TCRdb holds only in-frame clones, not every one. The table has under 90,000 clones, under 35% seen once. This sample is part of a study of beta chain features in type 1 diabetes. Overall study findings and caveats: The naive, central memory and Treg TCRB repertoires looked more alike in patients than they did in healthy donors. Researchers report that Type 1 diabetes patients had moderately but significantly shorter TCRB CDR3s across all four CD4+ subsets.

This CDR3 spans 15 amino acids. Per germline, CDR1 KGHSH and CDR2 LQKENI. Unmatched junction bases numbered 1, after V lost 3 bases and J lost 0 bases. The sequencing sample was made of stem cell memory CD4+ T cells from blood. The receptor comes from a woman aged 18-35 years in good health. The rearrangement links TRBV18 to TRBJ2-3; 9 positions match TRBD1. The CDR3 region has the DNA TGTGCCAGCTCACCCGGACAGGGGAGCACAGATACGCAGTATTTT. As protein: CASSPGQGSTDTQYF.